The T cell receptor beta chain under discussion was sequenced for a study of T cell responses to AZD1222 COVID-19 vaccine. On this clone: No antigen is known for it.

The protocol was immunoSEQ multiplex PCR, while the TCRdb copy is restricted to in-frame clones and leaves out a portion. The sample lists about 60,000 clones, over 75% seen once, with around 20% in the top ten. Study-level findings and limits: Researchers took repertoire samples only after the peak T cell response had come. Donors in the cohort were predominantly white British and more often female, and clonal diversity was possibly underestimated.

The germline V gene has CDR1 SNHLY and CDR2 FYNNEI. Trimming left V 7 bases short and J 0 bases short, with 9 bases between. The CDR3 loop spans 13 amino acids. The sequenced sample was peripheral blood, obtained on day 0 of AZD1222 vaccination. The clonotype comes from an adult in good health. The J gene is TRBJ1-1, the V gene TRBV2, with unresolved D. The CDR3 nucleotides read TGTGCCAGCATTGGATTTCTGAACACTGAAGCTTTCTTT. Translation gives CASIGFLNTEAFF.